This T cell receptor beta chain was sequenced in a study of T cell repertoires in cytomegalovirus infection. Across the study: Public TCR beta signatures marked donors with CMV infection and the matching HLA.

This clonotype was picked up a small number of times. Its antigen is unidentified. One entry per CDR3 protein results from TCRdb running MiXCR on the reads. The sample shows approximately 500,000 distinct CDR3 sequences, 11% of them seen only once. The germline V gene has CDR1 SGHNT and CDR2 YYREEE (reference sequence). J was trimmed by 4 bases and V by 0 bases; bases with no gene match: 7. This CDR3 is built from 17 residues. Findings and caveats of the study: Carriers of CMV and the relevant HLA type were discriminated by public TCR beta frequency. HLA-C-restricted CMV clonotypes gave the most frequent clonotype in two of eight donors.

Sample: PBMCs. The sequence came from a human donor in good health (CMV status not recorded). Some clones in this sample may be carry-over from other donors' samples. This chain connects TRBV5-4 to TRBJ2-5; 12 bases line up with TRBD2. The chain's CDR3 is CASSLVRASGGAETQYF. The CDR3 DNA is TGTGCCAGCAGCTTGGTCAGGGCTAGCGGGGGGGCAGAGACCCAGTACTTC.